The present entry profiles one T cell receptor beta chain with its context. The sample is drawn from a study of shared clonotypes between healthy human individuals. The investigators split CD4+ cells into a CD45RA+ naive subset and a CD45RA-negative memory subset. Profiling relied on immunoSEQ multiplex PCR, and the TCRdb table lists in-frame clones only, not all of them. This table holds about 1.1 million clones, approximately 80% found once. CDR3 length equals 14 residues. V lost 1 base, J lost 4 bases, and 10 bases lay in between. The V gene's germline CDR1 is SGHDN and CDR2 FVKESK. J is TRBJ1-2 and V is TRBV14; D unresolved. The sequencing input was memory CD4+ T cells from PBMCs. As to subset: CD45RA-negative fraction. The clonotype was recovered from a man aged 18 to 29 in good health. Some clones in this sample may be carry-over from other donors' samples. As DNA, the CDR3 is TGTGCCAGCAGCCAAGGCCAGGCTACCTATGGCTACACCTTC. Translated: CASSQGQATYGYTF.